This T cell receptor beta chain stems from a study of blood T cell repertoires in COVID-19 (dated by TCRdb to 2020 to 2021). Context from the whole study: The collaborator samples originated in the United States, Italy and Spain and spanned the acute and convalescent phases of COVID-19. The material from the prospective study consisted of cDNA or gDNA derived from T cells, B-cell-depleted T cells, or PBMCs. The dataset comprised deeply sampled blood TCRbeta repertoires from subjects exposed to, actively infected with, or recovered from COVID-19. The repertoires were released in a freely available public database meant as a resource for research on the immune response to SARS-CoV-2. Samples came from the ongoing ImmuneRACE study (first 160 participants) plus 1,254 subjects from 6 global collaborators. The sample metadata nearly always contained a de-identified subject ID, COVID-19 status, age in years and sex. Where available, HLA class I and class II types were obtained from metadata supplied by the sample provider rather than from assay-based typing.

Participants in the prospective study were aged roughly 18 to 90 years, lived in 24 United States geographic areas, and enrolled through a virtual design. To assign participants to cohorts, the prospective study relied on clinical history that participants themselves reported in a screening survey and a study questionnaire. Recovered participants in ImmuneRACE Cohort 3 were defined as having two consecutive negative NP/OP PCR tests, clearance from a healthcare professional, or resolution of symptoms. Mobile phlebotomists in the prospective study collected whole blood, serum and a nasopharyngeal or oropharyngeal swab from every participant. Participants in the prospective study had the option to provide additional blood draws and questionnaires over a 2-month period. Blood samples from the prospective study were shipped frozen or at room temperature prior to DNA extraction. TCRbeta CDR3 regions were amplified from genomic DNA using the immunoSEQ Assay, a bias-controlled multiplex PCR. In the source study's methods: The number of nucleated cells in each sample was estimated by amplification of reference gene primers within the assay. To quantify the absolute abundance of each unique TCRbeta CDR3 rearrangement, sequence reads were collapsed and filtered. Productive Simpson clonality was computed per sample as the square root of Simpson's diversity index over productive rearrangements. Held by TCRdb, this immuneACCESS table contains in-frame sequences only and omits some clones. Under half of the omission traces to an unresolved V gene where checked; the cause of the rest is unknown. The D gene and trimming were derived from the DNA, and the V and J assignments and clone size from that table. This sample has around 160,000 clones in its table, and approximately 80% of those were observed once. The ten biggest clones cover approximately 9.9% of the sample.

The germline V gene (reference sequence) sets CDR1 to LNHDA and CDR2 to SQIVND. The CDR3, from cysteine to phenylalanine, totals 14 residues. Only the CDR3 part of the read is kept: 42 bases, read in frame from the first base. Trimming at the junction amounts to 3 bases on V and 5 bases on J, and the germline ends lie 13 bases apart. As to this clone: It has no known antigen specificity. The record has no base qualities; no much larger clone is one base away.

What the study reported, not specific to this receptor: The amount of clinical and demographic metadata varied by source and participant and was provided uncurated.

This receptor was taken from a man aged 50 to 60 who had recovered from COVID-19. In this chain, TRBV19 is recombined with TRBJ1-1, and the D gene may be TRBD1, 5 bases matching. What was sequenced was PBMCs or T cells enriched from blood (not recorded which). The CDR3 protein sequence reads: CASSIPVGRTEAFF. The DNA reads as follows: TGTGCCAGTAGTATTCCGGTGGGGCGGACTGAAGCTTTCTTT.